The 20 T cell receptor beta chains below were found in one sample sequenced in a study of regulatory T cells in long-lasting Graves disease. Specified time point: persistent/refractory GD, antithyroid drugs over 5 years with positive TRAb. After RNA was extracted from PBMCs, the TCR library was made from it. With iRepertoire HTBI primers and Arm-PCR of CDR3 regions, TCR beta libraries were built. A single record per CDR3 protein comes from TCRdb applying MiXCR to the multiplex PCR reads. This sample carries 600,000 to 800,000 distinct CDR3 sequences, around 32% of them seen once, and the ten largest clones take under 55%. Sequenced here: peripheral blood mononuclear cells (PBMCs), sampled when the disease was refractory, from a patient treated with antithyroid drugs. The receptors were sampled from a female donor with Graves disease.

J is TRBJ1-1 and V is TRBV7-9, with D perhaps TRBD1 (5 bases). This CDR3 is 17 amino acids long. With 6 bases removed from V and 6 bases from J, the gap between germline ends came to 26 bases. The germline V gene has CDR1 SEHNR and CDR2 FQNEAQ (reference sequence). The DNA for the CDR3 is TGTGCCAGCAGTCCGGAGGGGCCCTTGACCCCGGCACCTGAAGCTTTCTTT. Translating it yields CASSPEGPLTPAPEAFF.

This sequence joins TRBV3-1 and TRBJ1-2, with a possible D match to TRBD1 (6 bases). Germline values: CDR1 LGHDT, CDR2 YNNKEL (reference sequence). This CDR3 contains 14 residues. V lost 2 bases and J lost 6, with 13 bases in between. CDR3 amino acids: CASSQYGGLNGYTF. CDR3 bases: TGTGCCAGCAGCCAATACGGGGGGCTGAATGGCTACACCTTC.

This clonotype was detected only once. The gene calls are TRBV7-9 and TRBJ1-5, with no clear D. CDR3 length equals 14 residues. Germline assignment: CDR1 SEHNR and CDR2 FQNEAQ (reference sequence). Trimming pared 3 bases from V and 3 bases from J, leaving 9 bases between. The CDR3 sequence: CASSLPGPNQPQHF. CDR3 coding DNA: TGTGCCAGCAGCTTGCCGGGCCCCAATCAGCCCCAGCATTTT.

On this clonotype itself: Mismatch with germline at one junction end may stem from a read error. The rearrangement joins TRBV18 to TRBJ1-1; 8 bases agree with TRBD1. Germline-derived CDR1 and CDR2 are KGHSH and LQKENI. This CDR3 contains 14 residues. As DNA, the CDR3 is TGTGCCAGCTCACCACTTCCGGGACAGGATGAAGCCTTCTTT. Translated: CASSPLPGQDEAFF.

V usage is TRBV6-1 and J usage is TRBJ1-2, with 8 nucleotides matching TRBD1. The CDR3 is made up of 15 amino acids. Germline CDR1 and CDR2: MNHNS and SASEGT. Germline trimming cut 6 bases from V and 8 bases from J; bases unmatched to any gene: 14. The CDR3 spells CASSRGRATGEGYTF. The CDR3 bases are TGTGCCAGCAGCCGCGGGCGTGCGACAGGGGAAGGCTACACCTTC.

Here the CDR3 DNA reads TGTGCCAGCAGGATGCCCATCCCCCGGCGTCAAAAACTTAACTATGGCTACACCTTC. Its translation is CASRMPIPRRQKLNYGYTF. V usage is TRBV6-1 and J usage is TRBJ1-2, with D unclear. Germline lookup yields CDR1 MNHNS and CDR2 SASEGT. The CDR3 runs 19 residues. The V gene lost 6 bases and the J gene lost 1 base, with 27 bases spanning the gap.

The gene calls are TRBV12-3 or TRBV12-4 and TRBJ2-7; 7 bases agree with TRBD2. CDR3 length: 13 amino acids. Trimming at V came to 3 bases and at J to 7 bases, leaving 6 bases not matched to a gene. The CDR3 nucleotides are TGTGCCAGCAGTTTCGCGGGAGAAGTTGAGCAGTACTTC. Protein product: CASSFAGEVEQYF.

This clonotype has only a few counts. The chain couples TRBV6-1 to TRBJ2-2, with D perhaps TRBD1 (6 bases). The CDR3 is 15 amino acids. CDR1 and CDR2 (germline): MNHNS, SASEGT. V was pared by 11 bases and J by 0 bases, with 16 bases between. The CDR3 coding sequence is TGTGCCGGGTCACCGGGACACCCGAACACCGGGGAGCTGTTTTTT. Protein product: CAGSPGHPNTGELFF.

V usage is TRBV6-1 and J usage is TRBJ1-1; TRBD1 might be the D (6 bases). CDR3 length: 14 residues. The germline gives CDR1 MNHNS, CDR2 SASEGT. Deletions cut 5 bases from V and 2 bases from J, with 12 bases between. The DNA for the CDR3 is TGTGCCAGCAGTACCGTACAGGGCAACACTGAAGCTTTCTTT. Translating it yields CASSTVQGNTEAFF.

This rearrangement joins TRBV6-1 to TRBJ2-3, with D perhaps matching TRBD2 (5 bases). With 6 bases removed from V and 4 bases from J, the gap between germline ends came to 20 bases. The CDR3 totals 16 residues. The germline V gene has CDR1 MNHNS and CDR2 SASEGT. Written as DNA, the CDR3 is TGTGCCAGCAGCCCCCAGTTAGACTACCGAGCAGATACGCAGTATTTT. It is translated as CASSPQLDYRADTQYF.

The chain links TRBV9 to TRBJ1-1, with D maybe TRBD1 (6 bases). Trimming shortened V by 5 bases and J by 4 bases, and 12 bases separated the two germline ends. The germline gives CDR1 SGDLS, CDR2 YYNGEE. This CDR3 region has 13 residues. CDR3 sequence reads: CASSLDSFTEAFF. Written as DNA, the CDR3 is TGTGCCAGCAGTTTGGACAGCTTCACTGAAGCTTTCTTT.

This clonotype was observed a handful of times. The chain links TRBV20-1 to TRBJ1-1, with D possibly TRBD1 on 5 matching bases. V lost 4 bases to trimming and J lost 3 bases, with 9 bases between them. Germline CDR1 reads DFQATT; CDR2 reads SNEGSKA (reference sequence). The CDR3 has 12 residues. CDR3: CSANRWDTEAFF. The CDR3 DNA sequence: TGCAGTGCTAACAGGTGGGACACTGAAGCTTTCTTT.

The rearrangement links TRBV20-1 to TRBJ2-7; TRBD2 agrees at 14 bases. CDR3 length: 17 amino acids. V trimming: 0 bases; J trimming: 7 bases; junction bases outside the gene matches: 11. CDR1 and CDR2 from the germline V gene are DFQATT and SNEGSKA (reference sequence). The CDR3 loop reads CSAREPTGLAGVGEQYF. In nucleotides, the CDR3 is TGCAGTGCTAGAGAGCCAACGGGACTAGCGGGAGTGGGGGAGCAGTACTTC.

This clonotype was observed a handful of times. V is TRBV5-1 and J is TRBJ1-1; 7 bases agree with TRBD1. The CDR3 extends over 14 amino acids. The germline CDR1 and CDR2 sequences are SGHRS and YFSETQ. V was pared by 4 bases and J by 1 base, with 4 bases of the junction left unmatched. CDR3 protein: CASSNQGGNTEAFF. The DNA for the CDR3 is TGCGCCAGCAGCAATCAGGGGGGGAACACTGAAGCTTTCTTT.

This clonotype was recorded a few times. The rearrangement joins TRBV20-1 to TRBJ2-1; 12 bases map to TRBD2. The V gene's germline CDR1 is DFQATT and CDR2 SNEGSKA (reference sequence). This CDR3 comprises 14 residues. V shed 1 base, J shed 6 bases, and the junction held 1 base outside the gene matches. The CDR3 sequence is CSARGLAGANEQFF. The CDR3, as DNA: TGCAGTGCTAGAGGACTAGCGGGAGCCAATGAGCAGTTCTTC.

This rearrangement joins TRBV20-1 to TRBJ2-7; D is unresolved. Germline values: CDR1 DFQATT, CDR2 SNEGSKA (reference sequence). The germline V and J ends were trimmed by 6 bases and 0 bases, with 15 bases remaining between them. The CDR3 spans 14 residues. In DNA, the CDR3 is TGCAGTGCCCGTCGAGTGACAAGCTCCTACGAGCAGTACTTC. Translated: CSARRVTSSYEQYF.

In its sample, this clonotype was seen many times. The rearrangement joins TRBV6-1 to TRBJ1-5, with 9 bases fitting TRBD1. Germline-derived CDR1 and CDR2 are MNHNS and SASEGT. CDR3 length equals 15 residues. V dropped 4 bases and J dropped 7; count of bases not matched to a gene: 8. DNA of the CDR3: TGTGCCAGCAGTGCCACGGGACAGGGAGACCAGCCCCAGCATTTT. As protein: CASSATGQGDQPQHF.

This clonotype has more than one count but fewer than ten. The rearrangement joins TRBV6-1 to TRBJ2-5, with TRBD2 identical over 8 bases. The tail of the sequence fits TRBJ2-1 better, so the J call may be wrong. The CDR3 sequence is 14 residues long. CDR1 MNHNS and CDR2 SASEGT come from the germline V gene. The CDR3 reads CASSAQRERDEQFF. DNA of the CDR3: TGTGCCAGCAGTGCCCAGCGGGAGAGGGATGAGCAGTTCTTC.

The chain links TRBV5-1 to TRBJ1-2; TRBD1 aligns across 7 bases. This CDR3 contains 15 residues. The germline V gene encodes CDR1 SGHRS and CDR2 YFSETQ. V shed 3 bases, J shed 2 bases, and the junction held 7 bases outside the gene matches. The CDR3: CASSYSGTDNYGYTF. CDR3 DNA: TGCGCCAGCAGCTACTCCGGGACAGACAACTATGGCTACACCTTC.

This clonotype showed up just a few times. J is TRBJ1-4 and V is TRBV29-1; D not resolved. The CDR3 is 11 residues long. The germline gives CDR1 SQVTM, CDR2 ANQGSEA. Trimming removed 6 bases from V and 4 bases from J, with 6 bases in between. The CDR3 is CSVDDNEKLFF. In DNA, the CDR3 is TGCAGCGTGGACGATAATGAAAAACTGTTTTTT.